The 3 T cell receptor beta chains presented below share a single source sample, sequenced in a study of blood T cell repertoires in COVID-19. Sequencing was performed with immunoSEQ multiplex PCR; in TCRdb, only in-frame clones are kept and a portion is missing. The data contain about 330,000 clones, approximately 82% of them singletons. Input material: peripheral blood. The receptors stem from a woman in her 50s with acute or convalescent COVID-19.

The CDR3 bases are TGTGCCAGCAGCTCCAGCGAGGGACAGGGAAGCACTGAAGCTTTCTTT. Translating gives CASSSSEGQGSTEAFF. The chain links TRBV7-2 to TRBJ1-1; TRBD1 matches 9 bases. Germline trimming cut 4 bases from V and 4 bases from J; bases unmatched to any gene: 10. The CDR3 sequence is 16 residues long. CDR1 SGHTA and CDR2 FQGNSA come from the germline V gene.

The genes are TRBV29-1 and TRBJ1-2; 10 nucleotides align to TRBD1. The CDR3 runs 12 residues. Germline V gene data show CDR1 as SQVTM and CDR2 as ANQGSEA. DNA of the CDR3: TGCACCCTTGGGGGACAGGGGATAGGCTACACCTTC. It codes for CTLGGQGIGYTF. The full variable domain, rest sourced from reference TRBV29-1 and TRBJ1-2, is SAVISQKPSRDICQRGTSLTIQCQVDSQVTMMFWYRQQPGQSLTLIATANQGSEATYESGFVIDKFPISRPNLTFSTLTVSNMSPEDSSIYLCTLGGQGIGYTFGSGTRLTVV.

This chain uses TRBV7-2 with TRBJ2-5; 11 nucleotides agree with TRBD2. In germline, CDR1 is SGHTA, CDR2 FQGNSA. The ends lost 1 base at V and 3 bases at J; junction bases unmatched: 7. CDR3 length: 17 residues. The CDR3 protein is CASSLELAGDTKETQYF. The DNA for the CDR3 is TGTGCCAGCAGCTTAGAACTAGCGGGAGATACTAAAGAGACCCAGTACTTC. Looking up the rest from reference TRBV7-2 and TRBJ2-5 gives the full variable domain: GAGVSQSPSNKVTEKGKDVELRCDPISGHTALYWYRQSLGQGLEFLIYFQGNSAPDKSGLPSDRFSAERTGGSVSTLTIQRTQQEDSAVYLCASSLELAGDTKETQYFGPGTRLLVL.